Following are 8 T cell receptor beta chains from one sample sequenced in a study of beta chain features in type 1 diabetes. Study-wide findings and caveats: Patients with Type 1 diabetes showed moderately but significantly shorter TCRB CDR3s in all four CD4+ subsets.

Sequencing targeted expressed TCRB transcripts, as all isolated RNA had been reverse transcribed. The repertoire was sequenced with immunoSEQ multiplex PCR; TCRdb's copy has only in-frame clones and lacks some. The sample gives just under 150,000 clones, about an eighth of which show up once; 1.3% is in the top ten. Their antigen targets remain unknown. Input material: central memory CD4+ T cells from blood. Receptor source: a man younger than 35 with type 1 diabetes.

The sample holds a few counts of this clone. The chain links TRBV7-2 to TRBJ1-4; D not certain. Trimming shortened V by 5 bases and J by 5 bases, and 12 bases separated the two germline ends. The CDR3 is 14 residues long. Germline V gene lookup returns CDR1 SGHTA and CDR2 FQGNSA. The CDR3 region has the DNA TGTGCCAGCAGCCGGCACCCGGGGAATGAAAAACTGTTTTTT. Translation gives CASSRHPGNEKLFF. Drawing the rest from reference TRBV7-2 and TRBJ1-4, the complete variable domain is GAGVSQSPSNKVTEKGKDVELRCDPISGHTALYWYRQSLGQGLEFLIYFQGNSAPDKSGLPSDRFSAERTGGSVSTLTIQRTQQEDSAVYLCASSRHPGNEKLFFGSGTQLSVL.

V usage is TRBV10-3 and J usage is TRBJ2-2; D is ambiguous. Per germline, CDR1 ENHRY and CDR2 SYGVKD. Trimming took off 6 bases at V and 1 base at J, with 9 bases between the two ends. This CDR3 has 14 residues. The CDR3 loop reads CAISQNLNTGELFF. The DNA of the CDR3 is TGTGCCATCAGCCAAAACTTGAACACCGGGGAGCTGTTTTTT.

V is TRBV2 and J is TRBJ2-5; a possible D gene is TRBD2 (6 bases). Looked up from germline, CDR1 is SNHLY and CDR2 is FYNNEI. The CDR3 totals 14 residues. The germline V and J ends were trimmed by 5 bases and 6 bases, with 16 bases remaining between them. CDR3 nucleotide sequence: TGTGCCAGCAGTCCGGGAACTAGCTCACAGACCCAGTACTTC. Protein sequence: CASSPGTSSQTQYF.

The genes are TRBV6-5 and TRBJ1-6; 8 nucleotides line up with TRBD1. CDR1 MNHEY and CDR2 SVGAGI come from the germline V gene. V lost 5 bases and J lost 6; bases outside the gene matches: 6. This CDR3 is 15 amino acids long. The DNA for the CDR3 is TGTGCCAGCAGTCAGGGGGCTCCTGGTAATTCACCCCTCCACTTT. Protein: CASSQGAPGNSPLHF.

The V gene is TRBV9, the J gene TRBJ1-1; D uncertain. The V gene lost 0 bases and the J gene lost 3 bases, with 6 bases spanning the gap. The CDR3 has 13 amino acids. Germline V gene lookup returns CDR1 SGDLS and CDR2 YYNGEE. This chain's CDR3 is CASSVGWDTEAFF. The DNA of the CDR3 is TGTGCCAGCAGCGTAGGGTGGGACACTGAAGCTTTCTTT.

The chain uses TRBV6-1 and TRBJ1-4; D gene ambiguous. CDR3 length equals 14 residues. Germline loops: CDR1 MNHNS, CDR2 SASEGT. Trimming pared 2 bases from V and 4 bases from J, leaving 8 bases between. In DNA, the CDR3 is TGTGCCAGCAGTGAACAGAGCCTTAATGAAAAACTGTTTTTT. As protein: CASSEQSLNEKLFF.

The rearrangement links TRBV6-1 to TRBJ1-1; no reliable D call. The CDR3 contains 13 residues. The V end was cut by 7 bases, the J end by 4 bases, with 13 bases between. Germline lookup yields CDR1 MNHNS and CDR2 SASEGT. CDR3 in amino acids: CASISGGSTEAFF. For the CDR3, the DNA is TGTGCCAGCATATCAGGAGGTAGCACTGAAGCTTTCTTT.

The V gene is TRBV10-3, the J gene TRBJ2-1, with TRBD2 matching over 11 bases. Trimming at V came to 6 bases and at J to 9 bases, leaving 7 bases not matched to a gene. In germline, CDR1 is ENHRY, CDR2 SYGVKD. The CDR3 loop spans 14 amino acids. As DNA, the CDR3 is TGTGCCATCAGGAAGACTAGCGGGGAGCTTGAGCAGTTCTTC. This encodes CAIRKTSGELEQFF.